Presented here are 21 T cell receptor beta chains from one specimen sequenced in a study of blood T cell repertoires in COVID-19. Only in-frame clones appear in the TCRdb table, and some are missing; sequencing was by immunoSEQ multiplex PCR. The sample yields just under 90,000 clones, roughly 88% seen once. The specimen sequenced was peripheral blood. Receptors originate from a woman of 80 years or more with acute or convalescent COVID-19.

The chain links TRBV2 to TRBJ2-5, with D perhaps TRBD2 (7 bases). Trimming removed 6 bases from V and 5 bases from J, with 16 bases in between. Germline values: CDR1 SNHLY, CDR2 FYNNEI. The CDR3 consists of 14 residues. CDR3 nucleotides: TGTGCCAGCAGCAGGGGAGGGTCGGGGGAGACCCAGTACTTC. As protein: CASSRGGSGETQYF. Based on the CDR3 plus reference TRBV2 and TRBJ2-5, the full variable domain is EPEVTQTPSHQVTQMGQEVILRCVPISNHLYFYWYRQILGQKVEFLVSFYNNEISEKSEIFDDQFSVERPDGSNFTLKIRSTKLEDSAMYFCASSRGGSGETQYFGPGTRLLVL.

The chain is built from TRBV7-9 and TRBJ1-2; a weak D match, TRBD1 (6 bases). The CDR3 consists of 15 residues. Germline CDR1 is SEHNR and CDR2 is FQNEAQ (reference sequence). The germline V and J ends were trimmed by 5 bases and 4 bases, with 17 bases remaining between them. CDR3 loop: CASSPETGVGYGYTF. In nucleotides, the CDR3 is TGTGCCAGCAGCCCGGAGACAGGTGTGGGCTATGGCTACACCTTC.

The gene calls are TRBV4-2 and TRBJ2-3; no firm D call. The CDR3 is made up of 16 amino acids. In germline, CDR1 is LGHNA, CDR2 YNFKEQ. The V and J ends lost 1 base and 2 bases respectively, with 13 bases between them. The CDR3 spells CASSQVLAGFTDTQYF. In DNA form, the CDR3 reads TGTGCCAGCAGCCAAGTCTTGGCAGGATTCACAGATACGCAGTATTTT.

The CDR3 spells CASSAQGGSSPLHF. CDR3 DNA: TGTGCCAGCAGCGCTCAGGGGGGCAGTTCACCCCTCCACTTT. This rearrangement joins TRBV9 to TRBJ1-6, with 7 bases identical to TRBD1. Germline V lookup: CDR1 SGDLS, CDR2 YYNGEE. This CDR3 contains 14 residues. After removal of 3 bases from V and 9 bases from J, the junction contained 6 bases not matched to a gene.

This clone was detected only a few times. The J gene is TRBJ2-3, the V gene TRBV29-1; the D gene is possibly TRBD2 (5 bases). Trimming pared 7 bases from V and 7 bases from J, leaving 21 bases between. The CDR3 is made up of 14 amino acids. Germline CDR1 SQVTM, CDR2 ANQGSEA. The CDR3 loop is CSGKYEIAGNTQYF. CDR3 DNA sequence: TGCAGCGGGAAATACGAGATTGCGGGTAATACGCAGTATTTT.

This CDR3 reads CASSLMGAGDGYTF. Written as DNA, the CDR3 is TGTGCCAGCAGCTTAATGGGGGCAGGGGATGGCTACACCTTC. The chain has TRBV7-8 and TRBJ1-2; a weak D match, TRBD1 (6 bases). Trimming left V 2 bases short and J 6 bases short, with 13 bases between. The length of the CDR3 is 14 residues. Germline V gene sequence: CDR1 SGHVS, CDR2 FQNEAQ.

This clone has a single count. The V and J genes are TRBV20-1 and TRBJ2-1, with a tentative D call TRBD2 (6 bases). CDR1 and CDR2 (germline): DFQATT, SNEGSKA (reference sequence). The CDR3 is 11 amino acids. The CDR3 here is CSGLLNNEQFF. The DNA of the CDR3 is TGCAGCGGACTACTAAACAATGAGCAGTTCTTC.

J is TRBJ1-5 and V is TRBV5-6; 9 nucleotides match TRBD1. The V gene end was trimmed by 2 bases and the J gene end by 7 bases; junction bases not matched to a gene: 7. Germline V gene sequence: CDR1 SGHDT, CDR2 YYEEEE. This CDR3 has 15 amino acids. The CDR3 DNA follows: TGTGCCAGCAGCTTACGACAGGGGGTTTGGCAGCCCCAGCATTTT. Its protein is CASSLRQGVWQPQHF.

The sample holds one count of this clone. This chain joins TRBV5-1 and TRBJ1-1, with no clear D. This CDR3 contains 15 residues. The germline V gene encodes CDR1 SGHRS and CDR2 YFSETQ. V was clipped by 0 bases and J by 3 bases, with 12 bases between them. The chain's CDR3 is CASSLVVQSDTEAFF. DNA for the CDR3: TGCGCCAGCAGCTTGGTAGTACAGTCAGACACTGAAGCTTTCTTT.

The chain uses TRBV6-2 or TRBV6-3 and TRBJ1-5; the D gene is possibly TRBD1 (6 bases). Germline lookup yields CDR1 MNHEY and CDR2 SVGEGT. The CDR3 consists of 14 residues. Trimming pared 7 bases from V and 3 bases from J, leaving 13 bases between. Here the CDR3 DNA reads TGTGCCAGCAATTATCAGGGGTCCAATCAGCCCCAGCATTTT. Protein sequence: CASNYQGSNQPQHF.

CDR3 nucleotides: TGTGCCAGCTACGGTTGGGACAAGAGGGCCAACGTCCTGACTTTC. The encoded protein is CASYGWDKRANVLTF. This chain joins TRBV2 and TRBJ2-6; perhaps TRBD1 as D (6 bases). Germline V gene sequence: CDR1 SNHLY, CDR2 FYNNEI. Trimming pared 8 bases from V and 5 bases from J, leaving 16 bases between. This CDR3 has 15 amino acids.

The CDR3 nucleotides read TGTGCCAGCAGCTTAGCAAGTACGGCAGGGACTGAAGCTTTCTTT. The encoded protein is CASSLASTAGTEAFF. The chain joins TRBV7-2 to TRBJ1-1, with a tentative D call TRBD1 (5 bases). In germline, CDR1 is SGHTA, CDR2 FQGNSA. The CDR3 runs to 15 residues. The V end was cut by 0 bases, the J end by 5 bases, with 13 bases between.

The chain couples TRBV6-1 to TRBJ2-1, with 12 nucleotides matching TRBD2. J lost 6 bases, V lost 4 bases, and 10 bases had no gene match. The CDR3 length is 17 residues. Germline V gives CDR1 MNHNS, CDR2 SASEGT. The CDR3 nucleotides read TGTGCCAGCAGTGGCGCCCCTAGCGGGAGGGCCCCCAATGAGCAGTTCTTC. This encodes CASSGAPSGRAPNEQFF.

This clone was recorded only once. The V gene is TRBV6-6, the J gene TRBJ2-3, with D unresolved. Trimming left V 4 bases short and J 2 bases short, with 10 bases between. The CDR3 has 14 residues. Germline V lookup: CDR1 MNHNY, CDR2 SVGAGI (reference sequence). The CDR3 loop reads CASSLSSYTDTQYF. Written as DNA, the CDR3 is TGTGCCAGCAGTTTGAGTAGCTACACAGATACGCAGTATTTT.

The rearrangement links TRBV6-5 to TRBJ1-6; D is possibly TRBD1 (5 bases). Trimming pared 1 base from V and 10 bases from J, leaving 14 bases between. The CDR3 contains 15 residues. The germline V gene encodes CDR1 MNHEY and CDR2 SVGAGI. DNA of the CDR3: TGTGCCAGCAGTTACTGGCGGACAAGCGACTCACCCCTCCACTTT. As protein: CASSYWRTSDSPLHF.

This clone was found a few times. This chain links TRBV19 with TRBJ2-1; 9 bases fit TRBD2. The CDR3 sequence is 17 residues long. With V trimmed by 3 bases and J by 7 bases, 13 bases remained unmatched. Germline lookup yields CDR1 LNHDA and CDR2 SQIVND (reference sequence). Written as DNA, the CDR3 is TGTGCCAGTAGTATCTTCCTAGCGGGAACCCCGGGGAATGAGCAGTTCTTC. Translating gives CASSIFLAGTPGNEQFF.

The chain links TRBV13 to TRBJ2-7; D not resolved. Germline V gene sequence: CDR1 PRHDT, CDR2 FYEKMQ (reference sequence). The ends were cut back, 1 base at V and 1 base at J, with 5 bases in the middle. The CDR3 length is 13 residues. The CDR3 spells CASSLAQSYEQYF. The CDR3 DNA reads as TGTGCCAGCAGCTTAGCACAGTCCTACGAGCAGTACTTC.

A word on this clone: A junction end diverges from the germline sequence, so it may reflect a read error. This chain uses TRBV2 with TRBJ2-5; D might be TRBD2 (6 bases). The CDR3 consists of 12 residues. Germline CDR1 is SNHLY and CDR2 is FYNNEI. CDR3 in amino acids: CASSILGRLGDF. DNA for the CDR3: TGTGCCAGCAGTATTTTAGGTAGACTAGGAGACTTC.

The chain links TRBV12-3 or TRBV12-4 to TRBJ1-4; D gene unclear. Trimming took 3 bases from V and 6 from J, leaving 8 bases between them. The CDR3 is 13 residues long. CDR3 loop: CASSLMRDEKLFF. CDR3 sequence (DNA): TGTGCCAGCAGTTTGATGAGGGATGAAAAACTGTTTTTT.

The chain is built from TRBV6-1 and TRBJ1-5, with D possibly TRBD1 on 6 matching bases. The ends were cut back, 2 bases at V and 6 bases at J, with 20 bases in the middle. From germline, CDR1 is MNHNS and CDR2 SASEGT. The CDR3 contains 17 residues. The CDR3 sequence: CASSERSKQGGGQPQHF. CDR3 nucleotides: TGTGCCAGCAGTGAACGGTCTAAACAGGGCGGGGGTCAGCCCCAGCATTTT.

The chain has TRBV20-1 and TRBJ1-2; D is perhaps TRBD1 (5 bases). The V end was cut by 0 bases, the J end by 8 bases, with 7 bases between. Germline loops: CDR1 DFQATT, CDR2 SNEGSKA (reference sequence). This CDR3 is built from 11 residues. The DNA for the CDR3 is TGCAGTGCTAGAGAACGGGGGGGCTACACCTTC. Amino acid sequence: CSARERGGYTF.